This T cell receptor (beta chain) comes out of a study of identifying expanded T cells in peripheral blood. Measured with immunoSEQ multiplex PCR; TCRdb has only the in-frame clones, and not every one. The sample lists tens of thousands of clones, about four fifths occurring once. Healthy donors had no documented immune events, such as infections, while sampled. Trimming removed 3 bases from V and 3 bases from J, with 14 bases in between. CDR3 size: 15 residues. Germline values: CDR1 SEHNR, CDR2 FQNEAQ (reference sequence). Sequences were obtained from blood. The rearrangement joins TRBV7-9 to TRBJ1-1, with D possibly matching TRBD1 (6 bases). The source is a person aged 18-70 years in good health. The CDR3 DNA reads TGTGCCAGCAGCTTGGGGGAGGAGGGGGACACTGAAGCTTTCTTT. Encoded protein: CASSLGEEGDTEAFF.